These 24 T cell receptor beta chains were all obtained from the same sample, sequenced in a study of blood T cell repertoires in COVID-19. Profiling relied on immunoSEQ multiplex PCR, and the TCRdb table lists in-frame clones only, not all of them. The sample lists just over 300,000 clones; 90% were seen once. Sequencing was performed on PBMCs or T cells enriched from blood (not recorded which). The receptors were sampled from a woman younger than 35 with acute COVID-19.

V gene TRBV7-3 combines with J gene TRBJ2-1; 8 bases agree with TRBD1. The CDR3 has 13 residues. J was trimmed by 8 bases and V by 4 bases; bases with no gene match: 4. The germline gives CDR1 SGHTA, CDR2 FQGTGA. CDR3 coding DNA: TGTGCCAGCAGCTCGACAGGGGCGGATGAGCAGTTCTTC. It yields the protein CASSSTGADEQFF.

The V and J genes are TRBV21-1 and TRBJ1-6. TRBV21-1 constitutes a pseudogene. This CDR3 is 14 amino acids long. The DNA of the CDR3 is TGTGCCAGCAGCTCGGCCAAAGAGGAATTGGCCCTCCACTTT. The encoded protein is CASSSAKEELALHF.

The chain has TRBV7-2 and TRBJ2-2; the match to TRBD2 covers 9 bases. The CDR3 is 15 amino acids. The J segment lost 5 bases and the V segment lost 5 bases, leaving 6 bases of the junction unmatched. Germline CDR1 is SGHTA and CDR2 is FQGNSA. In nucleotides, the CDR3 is TGTGCCAGCAGCCCCCGTGCGGGAGGGACCGGGGAGCTGTTTTTT. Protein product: CASSPRAGGTGELFF.

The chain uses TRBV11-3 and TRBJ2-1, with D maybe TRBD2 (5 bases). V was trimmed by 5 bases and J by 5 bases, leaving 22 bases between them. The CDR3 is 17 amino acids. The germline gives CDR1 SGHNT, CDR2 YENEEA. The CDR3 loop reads CASSPLPREGIHNEQFF. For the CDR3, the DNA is TGTGCCAGCAGCCCACTGCCCCGGGAAGGGATCCACAATGAGCAGTTCTTC.

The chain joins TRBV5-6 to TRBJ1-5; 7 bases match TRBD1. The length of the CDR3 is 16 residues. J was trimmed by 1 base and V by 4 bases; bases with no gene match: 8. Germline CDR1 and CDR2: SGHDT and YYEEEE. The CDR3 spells CASSLRQGPSNQPQHF. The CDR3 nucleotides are TGTGCCAGCAGCCTCCGACAGGGACCGAGCAATCAGCCCCAGCATTTT. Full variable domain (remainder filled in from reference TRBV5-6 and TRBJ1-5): DAGVTQSPTHLIKTRGQQVTLRCSPKSGHDTVSWYQQALGQGPQFIFQYYEEEERQRGNFPDRFSGHQFPNYSSELNVNALLLGDSALYLCASSLRQGPSNQPQHFGDGTRLSIL.

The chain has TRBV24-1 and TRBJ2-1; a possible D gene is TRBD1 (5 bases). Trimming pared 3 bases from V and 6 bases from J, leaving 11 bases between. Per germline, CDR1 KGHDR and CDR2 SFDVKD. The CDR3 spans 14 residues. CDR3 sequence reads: CATSDPRGSNEQFF. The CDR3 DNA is TGTGCCACCAGTGATCCTAGGGGTAGCAATGAGCAGTTCTTC.

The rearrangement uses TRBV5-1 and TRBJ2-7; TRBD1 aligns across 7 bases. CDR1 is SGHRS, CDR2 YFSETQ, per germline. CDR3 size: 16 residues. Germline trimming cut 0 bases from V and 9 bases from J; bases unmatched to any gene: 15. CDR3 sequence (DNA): TGCGCCAGCAGCTTGGCCCGCACCGGACAGGCATTGGGGCAGTACTTC. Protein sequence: CASSLARTGQALGQYF.

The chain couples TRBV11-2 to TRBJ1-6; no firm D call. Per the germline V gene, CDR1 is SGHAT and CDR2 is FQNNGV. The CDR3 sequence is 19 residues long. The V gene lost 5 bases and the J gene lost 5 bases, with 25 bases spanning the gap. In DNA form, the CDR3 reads TGTGCCAGCAGCACGAGAGGTTTTCGGGGAGAGCTTAATAATTCACCCCTCCACTTT. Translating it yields CASSTRGFRGELNNSPLHF.

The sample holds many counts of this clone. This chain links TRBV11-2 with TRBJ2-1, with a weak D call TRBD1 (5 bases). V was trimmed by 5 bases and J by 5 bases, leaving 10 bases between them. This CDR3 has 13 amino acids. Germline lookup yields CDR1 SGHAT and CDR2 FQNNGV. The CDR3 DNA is TGTGCCAGCAGCAGCGACAGCAACAATGAGCAGTTCTTC. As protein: CASSSDSNNEQFF. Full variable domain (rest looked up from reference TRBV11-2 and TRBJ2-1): EAGVAQSPRYKIIEKRQSVAFWCNPISGHATLYWYQQILGQGPKLLIQFQNNGVVDDSQLPKDRFSAERLKGVDSTLKIQPAKLEDSAVYLCASSSDSNNEQFFGPGTRLTVL.

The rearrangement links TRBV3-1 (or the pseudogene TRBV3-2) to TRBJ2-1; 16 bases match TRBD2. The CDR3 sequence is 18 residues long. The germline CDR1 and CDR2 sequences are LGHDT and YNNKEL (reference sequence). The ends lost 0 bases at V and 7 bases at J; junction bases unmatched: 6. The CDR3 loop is CASSQDPGLAGGRNEQFF. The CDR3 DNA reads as TGTGCCAGCAGCCAAGATCCGGGACTAGCGGGAGGGCGTAATGAGCAGTTCTTC.

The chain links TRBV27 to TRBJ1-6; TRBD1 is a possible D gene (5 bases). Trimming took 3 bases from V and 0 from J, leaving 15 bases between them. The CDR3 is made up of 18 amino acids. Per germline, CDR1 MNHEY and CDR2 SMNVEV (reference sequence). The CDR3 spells CASSLGTVGSSYNSPLHF. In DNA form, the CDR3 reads TGTGCCAGCAGTTTGGGGACGGTCGGGAGCTCCTATAATTCACCCCTCCACTTT.

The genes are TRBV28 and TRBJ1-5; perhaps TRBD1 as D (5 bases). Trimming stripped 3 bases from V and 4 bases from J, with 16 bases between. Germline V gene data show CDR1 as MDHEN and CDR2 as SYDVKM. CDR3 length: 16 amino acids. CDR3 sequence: CASSFPGSIGNQPQHF. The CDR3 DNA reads TGTGCCAGCAGTTTTCCAGGGTCGATTGGGAATCAGCCCCAGCATTTT.

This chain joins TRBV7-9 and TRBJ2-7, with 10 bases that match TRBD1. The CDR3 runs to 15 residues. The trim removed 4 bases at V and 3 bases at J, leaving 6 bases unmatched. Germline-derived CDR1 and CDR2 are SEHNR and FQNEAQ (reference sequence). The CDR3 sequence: CASSSPGTGVYEQYF. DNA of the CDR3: TGTGCCAGCAGCTCGCCAGGGACAGGGGTCTACGAGCAGTACTTC.

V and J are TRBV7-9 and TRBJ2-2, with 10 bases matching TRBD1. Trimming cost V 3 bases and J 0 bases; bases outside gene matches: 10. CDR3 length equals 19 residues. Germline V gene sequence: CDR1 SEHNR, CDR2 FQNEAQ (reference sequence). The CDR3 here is CASSFTWDRGRANTGELFF. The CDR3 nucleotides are TGTGCCAGCAGCTTTACCTGGGACAGGGGAAGGGCGAACACCGGGGAGCTGTTTTTT. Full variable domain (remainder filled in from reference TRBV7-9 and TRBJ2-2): DTGVSQNPRHKITKRGQNVTFRCDPISEHNRLYWYRQTLGQGPEFLTYFQNEAQLEKSRLLSDRFSAERPKGSFSTLEIQRTEQGDSAMYLCASSFTWDRGRANTGELFFGEGSRLTVL.

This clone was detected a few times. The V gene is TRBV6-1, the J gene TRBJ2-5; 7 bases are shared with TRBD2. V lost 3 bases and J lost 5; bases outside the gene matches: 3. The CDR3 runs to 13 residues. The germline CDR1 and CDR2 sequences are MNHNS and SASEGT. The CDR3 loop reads CASSDRGSETQYF. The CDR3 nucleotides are TGTGCCAGCAGTGACCGCGGGAGCGAGACCCAGTACTTC.

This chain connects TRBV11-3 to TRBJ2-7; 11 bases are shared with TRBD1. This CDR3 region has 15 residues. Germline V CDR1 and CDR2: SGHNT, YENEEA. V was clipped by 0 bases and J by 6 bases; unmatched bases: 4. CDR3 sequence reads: CASSLDGDRGIEQYF. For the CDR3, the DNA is TGTGCCAGCAGCTTAGATGGGGACAGGGGGATCGAGCAGTACTTC.

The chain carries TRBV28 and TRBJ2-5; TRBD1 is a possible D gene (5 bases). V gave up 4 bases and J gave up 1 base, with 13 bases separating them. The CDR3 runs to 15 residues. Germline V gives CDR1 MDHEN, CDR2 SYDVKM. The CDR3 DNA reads TGTGCCAGCAGTTCACCCTCGCAGGGCCAAGAGACCCAGTACTTC. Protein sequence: CASSSPSQGQETQYF.

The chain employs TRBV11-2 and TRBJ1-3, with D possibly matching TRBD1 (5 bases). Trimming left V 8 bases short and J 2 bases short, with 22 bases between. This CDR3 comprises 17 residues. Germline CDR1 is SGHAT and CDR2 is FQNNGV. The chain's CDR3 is CASVGGRGSSAGNTIYF. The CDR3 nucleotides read TGTGCCAGCGTGGGGGGGAGGGGCAGCTCGGCTGGAAACACCATATATTTT.

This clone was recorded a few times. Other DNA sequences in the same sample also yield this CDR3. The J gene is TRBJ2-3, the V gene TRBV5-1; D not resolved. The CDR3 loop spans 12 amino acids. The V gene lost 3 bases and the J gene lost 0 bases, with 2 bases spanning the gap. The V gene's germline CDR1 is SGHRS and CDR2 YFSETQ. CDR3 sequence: CASSSSTDTQYF. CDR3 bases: TGCGCCAGCAGCTCTAGCACAGATACGCAGTATTTT.

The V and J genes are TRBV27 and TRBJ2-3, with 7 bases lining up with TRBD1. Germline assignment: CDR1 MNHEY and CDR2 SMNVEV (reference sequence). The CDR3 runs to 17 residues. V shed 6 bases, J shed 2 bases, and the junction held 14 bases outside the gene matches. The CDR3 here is CASSPPGWDRNTDTQYF. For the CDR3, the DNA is TGTGCCAGCAGCCCCCCGGGTTGGGACAGAAACACAGATACGCAGTATTTT.

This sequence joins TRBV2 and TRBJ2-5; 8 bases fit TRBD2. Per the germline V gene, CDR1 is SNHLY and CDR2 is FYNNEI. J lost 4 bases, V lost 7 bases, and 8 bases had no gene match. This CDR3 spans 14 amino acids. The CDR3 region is CASTGALAGETQYF. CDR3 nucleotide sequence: TGTGCCAGCACGGGCGCGCTAGCGGGAGAGACCCAGTACTTC.

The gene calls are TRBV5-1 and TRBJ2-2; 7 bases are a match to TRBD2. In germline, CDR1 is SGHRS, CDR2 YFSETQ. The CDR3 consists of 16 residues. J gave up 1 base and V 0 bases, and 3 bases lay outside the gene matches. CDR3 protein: CASSLVPSGNTGELFF. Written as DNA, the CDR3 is TGCGCCAGCAGCTTGGTCCCTAGCGGGAACACCGGGGAGCTGTTTTTT. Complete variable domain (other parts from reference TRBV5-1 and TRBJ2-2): KAGVTQTPRYLIKTRGQQVTLSCSPISGHRSVSWYQQTPGQGLQFLFEYFSETQRNKGNFPGRFSGRQFSNSRSEMNVSTLELGDSALYLCASSLVPSGNTGELFFGEGSRLTVL.

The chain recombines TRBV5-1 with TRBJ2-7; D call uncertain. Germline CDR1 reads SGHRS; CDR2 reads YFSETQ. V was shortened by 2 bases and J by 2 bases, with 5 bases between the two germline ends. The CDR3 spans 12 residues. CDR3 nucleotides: TGCGCCAGCAGCTTAACAGCCTACGAGCAGTACTTC. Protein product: CASSLTAYEQYF.

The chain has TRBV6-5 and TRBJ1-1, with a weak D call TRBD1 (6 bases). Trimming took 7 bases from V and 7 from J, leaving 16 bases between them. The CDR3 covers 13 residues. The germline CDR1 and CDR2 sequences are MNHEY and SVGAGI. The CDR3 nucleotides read TGTGCCAGCAATACAGGGTCTAATAATGAAGCTTTCTTT. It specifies CASNTGSNNEAFF.